The 8 T cell receptor beta chains in this list originate from one sample, sequenced in a study of neoadjuvant nivolumab and ipilimumab in lung cancer. Profiling relied on immunoSEQ multiplex PCR, and the TCRdb table lists in-frame clones only, not all of them. This sample has tens of thousands of clones, with roughly nine tenths found just once. The sequences come from peripheral blood, collected before neoadjuvant nivolumab, alone or with ipilimumab. Receptors originate from an adult with non-small cell lung cancer.

The gene calls are TRBV30 and TRBJ1-1; the D is unclear. This CDR3 region has 11 residues. Trimming took 1 base from V and 7 from J, leaving 7 bases between them. Looked up from germline, CDR1 is GTSNPN and CDR2 is SVGIG (reference sequence). CDR3 nucleotides: TGTGCCTGGAGTGCCGAGGTTGAAGCTTTCTTT. Amino acid sequence: CAWSAEVEAFF.

This chain joins TRBV7-2 and TRBJ2-5, with D unresolved. CDR3 size: 15 residues. Germline loops: CDR1 SGHTA, CDR2 FQGNSA. The V and J ends lost 2 bases and 2 bases respectively, with 12 bases between them. DNA for the CDR3: TGTGCCAGCAGCTTACACTTGGGCATACAAGAGACCCAGTACTTC. Translation gives CASSLHLGIQETQYF.

This clone was counted only a few times. This chain connects TRBV6-4 to TRBJ2-2, with no clear D. Germline loops: CDR1 MRHNA, CDR2 SNTAGT. V was pared by 8 bases and J by 4 bases, with 8 bases between. This CDR3 has 12 amino acids. In DNA form, the CDR3 reads TGTGCCAGCGGCGACTTCACCGGGGAGCTGTTTTTT. Protein product: CASGDFTGELFF.

The chain is built from TRBV7-7 and TRBJ2-5, with D perhaps matching TRBD2 (5 bases). The germline gives CDR1 SSHAT, CDR2 FNYEAQ (reference sequence). There are 14 residues in the CDR3. The V gene lost 1 base and the J gene lost 3 bases, with 9 bases spanning the gap. CDR3 region: CASSLGLAEETQYF. The CDR3 nucleotides read TGTGCCAGCAGCTTAGGGCTAGCTGAAGAGACCCAGTACTTC.

V usage is TRBV6-6 and J usage is TRBJ2-3; the match to TRBD2 covers 8 bases. V shed 6 bases, J shed 1 base, and the junction held 9 bases outside the gene matches. The CDR3 is 16 residues long. From germline, CDR1 is MNHNY and CDR2 SVGAGI (reference sequence). The CDR3 region is CASSQTGGAGTDTQYF. The CDR3 DNA reads TGTGCCAGCAGCCAAACCGGGGGGGCGGGCACAGATACGCAGTATTTT.

The chain couples TRBV7-2 to TRBJ2-7; 8 bases match TRBD2. The length of the CDR3 is 15 residues. The germline V gene has CDR1 SGHTA and CDR2 FQGNSA. V was pared by 5 bases and J by 0 bases, with 6 bases of the junction left unmatched. The CDR3 bases are TGTGCCAGCAGCATGAGCGGGAGCTCCTCCTACGAGCAGTACTTC. Its translation is CASSMSGSSSYEQYF.

This clone was seen more than once but under ten times. The chain recombines TRBV27 with TRBJ1-1; D is uncertain. CDR3 length: 13 residues. The germline V and J ends were trimmed by 2 bases and 6 bases, with 10 bases remaining between them. Germline CDR1 and CDR2: MNHEY and SMNVEV (reference sequence). For the CDR3, the DNA is TGTGCCAGCAGTTTACACGGTCAGGCTGAAGCTTTCTTT. This gives the protein CASSLHGQAEAFF.

The chain recombines TRBV9 with TRBJ2-7, with D tentatively TRBD2 (5 bases). Germline V gives CDR1 SGDLS, CDR2 YYNGEE. V lost 3 bases and J lost 6, with 13 bases in between. The length of the CDR3 is 13 residues. CDR3: CASSAHLAGEQYF. The CDR3 nucleotides read TGTGCCAGCAGCGCGCACCTAGCAGGCGAGCAGTACTTC.